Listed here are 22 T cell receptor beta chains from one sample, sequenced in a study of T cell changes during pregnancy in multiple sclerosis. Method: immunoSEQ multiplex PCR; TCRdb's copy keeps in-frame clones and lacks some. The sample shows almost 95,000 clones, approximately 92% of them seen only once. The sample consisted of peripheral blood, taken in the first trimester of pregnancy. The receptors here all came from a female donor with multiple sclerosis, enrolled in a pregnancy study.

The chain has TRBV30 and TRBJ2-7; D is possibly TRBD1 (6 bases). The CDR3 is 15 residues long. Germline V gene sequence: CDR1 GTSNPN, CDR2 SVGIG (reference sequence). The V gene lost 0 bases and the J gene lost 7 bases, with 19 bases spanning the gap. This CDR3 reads CAWSVKGRARGEQYF. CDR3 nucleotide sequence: TGTGCCTGGAGTGTAAAAGGACGTGCAAGGGGGGAGCAGTACTTC.

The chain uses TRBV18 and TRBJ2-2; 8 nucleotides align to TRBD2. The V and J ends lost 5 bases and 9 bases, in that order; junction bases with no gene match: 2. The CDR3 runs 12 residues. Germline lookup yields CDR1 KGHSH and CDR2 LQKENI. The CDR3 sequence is CASSSGSWELFF. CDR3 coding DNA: TGTGCCAGCTCAAGCGGGAGCTGGGAGCTGTTTTTT.

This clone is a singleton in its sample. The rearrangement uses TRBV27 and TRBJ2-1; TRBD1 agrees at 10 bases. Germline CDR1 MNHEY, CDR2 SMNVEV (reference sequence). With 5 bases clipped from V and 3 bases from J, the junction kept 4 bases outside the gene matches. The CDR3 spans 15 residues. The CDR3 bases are TGTGCCAGCAGTCCCGGGACAGGGGTCTACAATGAGCAGTTCTTC. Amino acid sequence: CASSPGTGVYNEQFF.

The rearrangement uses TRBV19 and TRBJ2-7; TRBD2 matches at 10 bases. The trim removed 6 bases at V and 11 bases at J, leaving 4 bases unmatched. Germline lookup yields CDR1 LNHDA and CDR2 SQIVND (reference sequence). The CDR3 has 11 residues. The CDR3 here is CASSEGTSEYF. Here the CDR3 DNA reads TGTGCCAGTAGCGAGGGGACTAGCGAGTACTTC.

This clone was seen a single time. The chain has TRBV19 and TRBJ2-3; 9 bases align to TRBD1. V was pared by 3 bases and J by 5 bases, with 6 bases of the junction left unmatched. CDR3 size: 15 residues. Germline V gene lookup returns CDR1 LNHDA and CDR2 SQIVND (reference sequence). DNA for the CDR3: TGTGCCAGTAGTATCGCGGGACAGGGTCAAGATACGCAGTATTTT. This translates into CASSIAGQGQDTQYF. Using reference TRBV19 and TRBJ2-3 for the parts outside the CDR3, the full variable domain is DGGITQSPKYLFRKEGQNVTLSCEQNLNHDAMYWYRQDPGQGLRLIYYSQIVNDFQKGDIAEGYSVSREKKESFPLTVTSAQKNPTAFYLCASSIAGQGQDTQYFGPGTRLTVL.

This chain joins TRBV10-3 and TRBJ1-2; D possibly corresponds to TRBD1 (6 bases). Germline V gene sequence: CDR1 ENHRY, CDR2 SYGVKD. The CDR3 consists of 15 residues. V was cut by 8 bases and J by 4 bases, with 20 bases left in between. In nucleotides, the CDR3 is TGTGCCATCTCGGGCAGGGGAATCTCAGCCTATGGCTACACCTTC. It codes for CAISGRGISAYGYTF.

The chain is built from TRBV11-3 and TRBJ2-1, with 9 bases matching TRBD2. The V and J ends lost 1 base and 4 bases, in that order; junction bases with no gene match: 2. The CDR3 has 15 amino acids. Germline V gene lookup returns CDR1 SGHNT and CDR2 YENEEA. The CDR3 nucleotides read TGTGCCAGCAGCTTAGGCCTAGCGGGATACAATGAGCAGTTCTTC. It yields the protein CASSLGLAGYNEQFF. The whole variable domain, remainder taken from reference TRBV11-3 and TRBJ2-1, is EAGVVQSPRYKIIEKKQPVAFWCNPISGHNTLYWYLQNLGQGPELLIRYENEEAVDDSQLPKDRFSAERLKGVDSTLKIQPAELGDSAVYLCASSLGLAGYNEQFFGPGTRLTVL.

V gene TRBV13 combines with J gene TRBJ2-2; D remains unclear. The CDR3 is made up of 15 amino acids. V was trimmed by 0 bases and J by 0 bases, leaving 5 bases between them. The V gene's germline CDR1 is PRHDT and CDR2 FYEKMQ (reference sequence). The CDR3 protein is CASSLGQSNTGELFF. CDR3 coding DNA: TGTGCCAGCAGCTTAGGACAGTCGAACACCGGGGAGCTGTTTTTT. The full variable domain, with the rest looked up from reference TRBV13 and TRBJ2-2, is AAGVIQSPRHLIKEKRETATLKCYPIPRHDTVYWYQQGPGQDPQFLISFYEKMQSDKGSIPDRFSAQQFSDYHSELNMSSLELGDSALYFCASSLGQSNTGELFFGEGSRLTVL.

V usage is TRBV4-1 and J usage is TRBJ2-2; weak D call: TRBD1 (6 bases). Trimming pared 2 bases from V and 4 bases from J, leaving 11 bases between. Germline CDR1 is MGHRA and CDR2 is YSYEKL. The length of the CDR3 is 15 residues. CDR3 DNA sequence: TGCGCCAGCAGCCAAACAGGGTCGGGCACCGGGGAGCTGTTTTTT. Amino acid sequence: CASSQTGSGTGELFF.

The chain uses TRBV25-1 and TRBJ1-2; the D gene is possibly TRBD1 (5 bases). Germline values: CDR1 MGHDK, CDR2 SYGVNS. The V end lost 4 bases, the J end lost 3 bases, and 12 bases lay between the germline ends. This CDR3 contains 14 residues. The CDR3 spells CASSGGQGYYGYTF. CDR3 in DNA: TGTGCCAGCAGTGGTGGCCAGGGATACTATGGCTACACCTTC.

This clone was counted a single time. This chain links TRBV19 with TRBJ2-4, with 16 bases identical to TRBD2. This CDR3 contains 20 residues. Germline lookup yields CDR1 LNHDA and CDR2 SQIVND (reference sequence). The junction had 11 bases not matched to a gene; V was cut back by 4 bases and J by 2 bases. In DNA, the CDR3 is TGTGCCAGTAGTACCAACATACCGGGACTAGCGGGAGGGACCAAAAACATTCAGTACTTC. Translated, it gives CASSTNIPGLAGGTKNIQYF.

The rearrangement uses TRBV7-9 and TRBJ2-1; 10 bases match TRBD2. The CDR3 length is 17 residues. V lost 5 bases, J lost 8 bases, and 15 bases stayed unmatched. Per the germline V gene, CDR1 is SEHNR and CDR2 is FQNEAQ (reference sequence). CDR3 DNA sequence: TGTGCCAGCAGCAGTAGCGGGAGGAGATCCCTCGGGCATGAGCAGTTCTTC. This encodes CASSSSGRRSLGHEQFF.

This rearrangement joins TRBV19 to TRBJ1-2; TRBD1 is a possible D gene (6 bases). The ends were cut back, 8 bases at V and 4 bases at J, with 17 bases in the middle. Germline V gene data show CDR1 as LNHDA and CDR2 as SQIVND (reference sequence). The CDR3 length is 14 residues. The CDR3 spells CASADSSRPYGYTF. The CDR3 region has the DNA TGTGCCAGTGCGGACAGCTCACGACCCTATGGCTACACCTTC.

The CDR3 spells CASMGGDSGNTIYF. The DNA of the CDR3 is TGTGCCAGCATGGGGGGGGACTCTGGAAACACCATATATTTT. The rearrangement joins TRBV27 to TRBJ1-3, with a possible D match to TRBD1 (5 bases). Trimming removed 7 bases from V and 0 bases from J, with 10 bases in between. CDR1 is MNHEY, CDR2 SMNVEV, per germline (reference sequence). The CDR3 loop spans 14 amino acids.

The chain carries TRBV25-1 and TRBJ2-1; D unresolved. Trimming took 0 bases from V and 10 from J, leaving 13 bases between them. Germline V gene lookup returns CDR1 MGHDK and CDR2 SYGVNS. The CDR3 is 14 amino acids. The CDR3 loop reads CASSEYTTPEEQFF. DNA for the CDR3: TGTGCCAGCAGTGAATACACGACCCCGGAGGAGCAGTTCTTC.

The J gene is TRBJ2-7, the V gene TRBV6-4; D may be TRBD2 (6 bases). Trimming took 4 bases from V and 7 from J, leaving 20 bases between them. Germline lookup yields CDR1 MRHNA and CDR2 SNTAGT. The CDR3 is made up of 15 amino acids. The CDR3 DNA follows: TGTGCCAGCAGTGTTACCCCGGACTACCCGAGTGAGCAGTACTTC. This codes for CASSVTPDYPSEQYF.

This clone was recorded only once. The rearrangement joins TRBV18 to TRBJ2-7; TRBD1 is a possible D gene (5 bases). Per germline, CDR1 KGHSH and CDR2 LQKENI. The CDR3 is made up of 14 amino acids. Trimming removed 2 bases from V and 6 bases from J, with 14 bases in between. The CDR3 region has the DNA TGTGCCAGCTCACCATCAGGTCAGGGCCGCGAGCAGTACTTC. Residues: CASSPSGQGREQYF. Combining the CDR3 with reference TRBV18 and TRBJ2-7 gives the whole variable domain NAGVMQNPRHLVRRRGQEARLRCSPMKGHSHVYWYRQLPEEGLKFMVYLQKENIIDESGMPKERFSAEFPKEGPSILRIQQVVRGDSAAYFCASSPSGQGREQYFGPGTRLTVT.

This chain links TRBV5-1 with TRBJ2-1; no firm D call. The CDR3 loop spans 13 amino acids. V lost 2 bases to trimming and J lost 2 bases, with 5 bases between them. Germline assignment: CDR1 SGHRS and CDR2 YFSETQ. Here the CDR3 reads CASSFEAYNEQFF. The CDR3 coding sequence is TGCGCCAGCAGCTTCGAGGCCTACAATGAGCAGTTCTTC.

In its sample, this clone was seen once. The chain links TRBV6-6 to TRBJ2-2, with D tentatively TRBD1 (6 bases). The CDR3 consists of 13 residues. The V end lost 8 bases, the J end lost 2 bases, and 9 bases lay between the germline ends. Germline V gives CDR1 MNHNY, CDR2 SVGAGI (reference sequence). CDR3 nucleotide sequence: TGTGCCAGCCGGGACACCAACACCGGGGAGCTGTTTTTT. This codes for CASRDTNTGELFF.

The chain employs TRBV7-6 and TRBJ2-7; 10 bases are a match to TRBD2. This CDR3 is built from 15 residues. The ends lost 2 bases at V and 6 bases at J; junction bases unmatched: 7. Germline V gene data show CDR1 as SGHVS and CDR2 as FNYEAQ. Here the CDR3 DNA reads TGTGCCAGCAGCTTACTCTCTAGCGGGAGCGGCGAGCAGTACTTC. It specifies CASSLLSSGSGEQYF.

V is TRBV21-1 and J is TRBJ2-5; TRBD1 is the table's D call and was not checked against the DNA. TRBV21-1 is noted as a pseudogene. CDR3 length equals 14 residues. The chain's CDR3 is CASSKDRIQETQYF. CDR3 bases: TGTGCCAGCAGCAAGGACAGGATACAAGAGACCCAGTACTTC.

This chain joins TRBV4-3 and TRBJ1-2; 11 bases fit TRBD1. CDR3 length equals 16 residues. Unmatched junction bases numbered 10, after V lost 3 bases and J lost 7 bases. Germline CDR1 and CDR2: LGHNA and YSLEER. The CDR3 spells CASSQIPGQGVPGYTF. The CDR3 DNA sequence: TGCGCCAGCAGCCAGATTCCGGGACAGGGGGTTCCTGGCTACACCTTC.